This TCR beta chain is drawn from a study of CD8+ T cells in alopecia areata. Study at large: At a dose of 5 to 10 mg twice daily, oral tofacitinib was given to treated patients. The drug, tofacitinib, lasted 6 to 18 months, followed by 6 months off drug. Findings and caveats of the study: During tofacitinib treatment, many expanded lesional clones remained in scalp and blood. Lesional scalp displayed greater clonality than normal scalp, most notably in alopecia totalis/universalis.

V lost 2 bases to trimming and J lost 6 bases, with 8 bases between them. CDR3 size: 13 residues. The germline CDR1 and CDR2 sequences are SGHAT and FQDESV (reference sequence). The treatment: oral pan-JAK inhibitor, 5-10 mg twice daily. This clone has just a few counts. Its antigen remains unidentified. Extracted RNA was reverse transcribed into cDNA, the sequencing template. Measured with immunoSEQ multiplex PCR; TCRdb has only the in-frame clones, and not every one. The data show some 170,000 clones, about 53% seen once. The sequences come from CD8+ T cells sorted from blood, collected at week 24, from a patient treated with tofacitinib. This TCR was sampled from a human donor with alopecia areata. The chain uses TRBV11-1 and TRBJ2-1; D unresolved. The CDR3 is CASSLTQPNEQFF. In DNA, the CDR3 is TGTGCCAGCAGCTTAACCCAGCCCAATGAGCAGTTCTTC.